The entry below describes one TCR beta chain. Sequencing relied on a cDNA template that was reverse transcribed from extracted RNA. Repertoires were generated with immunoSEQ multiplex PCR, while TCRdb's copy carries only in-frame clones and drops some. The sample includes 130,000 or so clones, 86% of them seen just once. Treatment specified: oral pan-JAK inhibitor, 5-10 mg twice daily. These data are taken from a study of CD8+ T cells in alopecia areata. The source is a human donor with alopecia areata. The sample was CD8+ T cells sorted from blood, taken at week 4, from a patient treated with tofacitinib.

The CDR3 protein is CASSSSGPGTDTQYF. CDR3 DNA: TGTGCCAGCAGTTCATCGGGGCCCGGCACAGATACGCAGTATTTT. The chain couples TRBV27 to TRBJ2-3; D possibly uses TRBD1 or TRBD2 (5 bases each). V was shortened by 4 bases and J by 1 base, with 12 bases between the two germline ends. This CDR3 has 15 amino acids. Germline CDR1 MNHEY, CDR2 SMNVEV (reference sequence).